This entry features one TCR beta chain sequence. Method: immunoSEQ multiplex PCR; TCRdb's copy keeps in-frame clones and lacks some. This sample has some 200,000 clones, with around 84% found just once. The source of the sample is a study of blood T cell repertoires in COVID-19. Trimming at V came to 0 bases and at J to 0 bases, leaving 6 bases not matched to a gene. This CDR3 comprises 16 residues. The germline gives CDR1 SGDLS, CDR2 YYNGEE. This chain connects TRBV9 to TRBJ2-7, with 7 positions matching TRBD1. Sequences were obtained from peripheral blood. This receptor was identified in a man aged 25 to 40 with active or convalescent COVID-19. The DNA for the CDR3 is TGTGCCAGCAGCGTAGCTCCTGACAGGGACTCCTACGAGCAGTACTTC. Protein: CASSVAPDRDSYEQYF.